One sample yielded the 9 T cell receptor beta chains listed below, sequenced in a study of early T cells in non-severe SARS-CoV-2 infection. TCRdb recomputed calls from the 5' RACE reads with MiXCR, one row per CDR3 protein. The sample consists of around 78,000 distinct CDR3 sequences, 9.5% to 13% of them appearing once. This material consisted of whole blood, taken at baseline. The receptor set was obtained from an adult who was a healthcare worker with PCR-confirmed SARS-CoV-2 infection or an uninfected control (not recorded which).

In this sample, this clonotype turned up many times. The genes are TRBV4-1 and TRBJ2-1; TRBD2 aligns across 10 bases. CDR3 length: 17 amino acids. The germline gives CDR1 MGHRA, CDR2 YSYEKL. V trimming: 1 base; J trimming: 9 bases; junction bases outside the gene matches: 12. The CDR3 DNA reads TGCGCCAGCAGCCAAGGCCGCGGGCTAGCGGGGGACCCTGAGCAGTTCTTC. It yields the protein CASSQGRGLAGDPEQFF.

The J gene is TRBJ1-4, the V gene TRBV2, with D perhaps TRBD1 (5 bases). Germline lookup yields CDR1 SNHLY and CDR2 FYNNEI. V shed 8 bases and J shed 3 bases, with 13 bases lying between them. The CDR3 covers 14 residues. The CDR3 protein is CASRRTGANEKLFF. CDR3 sequence (DNA): TGTGCCAGCCGACGAACAGGTGCTAATGAAAAACTGTTTTTT.

This clonotype was seen at least ten times. The rearrangement uses TRBV12-3 or TRBV12-4 and TRBJ1-4; 7 nucleotides match TRBD1. V shed 5 bases and J 4 bases; nucleotides not matched to a gene: 4. This CDR3 contains 14 residues. The CDR3 spells CASSQGQDNEKLFF. CDR3 coding DNA: TGTGCCAGCAGTCAAGGACAGGATAATGAAAAACTGTTTTTT.

This sequence joins TRBV10-3 and TRBJ2-1, with D perhaps assigned TRBD1 or TRBD2 (5 bases each). The germline V gene encodes CDR1 ENHRY and CDR2 SYGVKD. There are 17 residues in the CDR3. The V end lost 6 bases, the J end lost 0 bases, and 18 bases lay between the germline ends. The CDR3 region has the DNA TGTGCCATCAGCCCACGTGGGGGACCGAGCTCCTACAATGAGCAGTTCTTC. It yields the protein CAISPRGGPSSYNEQFF.

This clonotype was recorded many times. The chain combines TRBV20-1 with TRBJ2-7, with a possible D match to TRBD1 (6 bases). Germline values: CDR1 DFQATT, CDR2 SNEGSKA (reference sequence). Deletions cut 3 bases from V and 2 bases from J, with 8 bases between. CDR3 size: 12 residues. DNA for the CDR3: TGCAGTGCTAGGGACAGCCCCTACGAGCAGTACTTC. Translated: CSARDSPYEQYF.

The chain links TRBV18 to TRBJ1-1; D is unclear. Trimming shortened V by 3 bases and J by 1 base, and 6 bases separated the two germline ends. This CDR3 is built from 13 residues. Looked up from germline, CDR1 is KGHSH and CDR2 is LQKENI. CDR3 nucleotides: TGTGCCAGCTCACCGGATCAGAACACTGAAGCTTTCTTT. It is translated as CASSPDQNTEAFF.

This clonotype was seen a few times. The chain carries TRBV7-8 and TRBJ2-2, with D possibly being TRBD1 (5 bases). Germline V gene lookup returns CDR1 SGHVS and CDR2 FQNEAQ. Trimming cost V 8 bases and J 5 bases, with 12 bases left between them. This CDR3 is 13 amino acids long. The chain's CDR3 is CASGQGSTGELFF. Here the CDR3 DNA reads TGTGCCAGCGGGCAGGGTAGTACCGGGGAGCTGTTTTTT.

This clonotype was recorded at least ten times. V is TRBV11-2 and J is TRBJ1-1; no clear D. The CDR3 totals 14 residues. CDR1 and CDR2 (germline): SGHAT, FQNNGV. V lost 3 bases to trimming and J lost 1 base, with 9 bases between them. CDR3 in DNA: TGTGCCAGCAGCTTGCAGCCTTCGAACACTGAAGCTTTCTTT. Its protein product is CASSLQPSNTEAFF.

This clonotype occurred a few times. The rearrangement links TRBV5-1 to TRBJ2-3, with D possibly being TRBD2 (7 bases). The germline V and J ends were trimmed by 0 bases and 1 base, with 12 bases remaining between them. This CDR3 contains 16 residues. Germline V gene sequence: CDR1 SGHRS, CDR2 YFSETQ. In nucleotides, the CDR3 is TGCGCCAGCAGCTTGGTTCCGGGGGGCCGCACAGATACGCAGTATTTT. Translation gives CASSLVPGGRTDTQYF.